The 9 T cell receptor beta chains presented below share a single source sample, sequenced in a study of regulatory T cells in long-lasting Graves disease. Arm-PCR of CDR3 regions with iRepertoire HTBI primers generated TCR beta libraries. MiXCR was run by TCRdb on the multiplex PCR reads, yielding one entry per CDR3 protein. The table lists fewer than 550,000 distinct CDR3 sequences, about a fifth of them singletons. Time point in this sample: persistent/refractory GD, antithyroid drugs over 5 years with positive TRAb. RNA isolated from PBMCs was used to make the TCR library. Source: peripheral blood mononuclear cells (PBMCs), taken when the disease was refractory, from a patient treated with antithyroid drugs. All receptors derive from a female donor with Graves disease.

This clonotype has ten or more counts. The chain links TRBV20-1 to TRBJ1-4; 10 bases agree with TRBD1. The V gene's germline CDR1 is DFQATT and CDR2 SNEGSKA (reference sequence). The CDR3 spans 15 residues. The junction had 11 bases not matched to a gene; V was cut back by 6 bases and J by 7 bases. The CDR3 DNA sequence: TGCAGTGCCCCGGGAGACAGGGGGCGGATTGAAAAACTGTTTTTT. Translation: CSAPGDRGRIEKLFF.

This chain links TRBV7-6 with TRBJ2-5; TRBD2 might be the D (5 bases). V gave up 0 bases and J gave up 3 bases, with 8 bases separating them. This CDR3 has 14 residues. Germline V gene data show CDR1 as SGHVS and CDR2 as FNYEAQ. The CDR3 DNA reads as TGTGCCAGCAGCTTAGCAGTCGGGAAAGAGACCCAGTACTTC. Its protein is CASSLAVGKETQYF.

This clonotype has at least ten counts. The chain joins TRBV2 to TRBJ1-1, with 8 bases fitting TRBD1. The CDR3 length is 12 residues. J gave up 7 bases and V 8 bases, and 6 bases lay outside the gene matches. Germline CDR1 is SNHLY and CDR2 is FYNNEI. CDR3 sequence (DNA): TGTGCCAGCCGCGGACAGGGAGTTGAAGCTTTCTTT. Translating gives CASRGQGVEAFF.

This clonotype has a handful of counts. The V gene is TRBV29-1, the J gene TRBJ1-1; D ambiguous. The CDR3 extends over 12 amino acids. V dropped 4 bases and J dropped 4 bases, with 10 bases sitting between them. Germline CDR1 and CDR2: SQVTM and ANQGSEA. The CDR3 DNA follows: TGCAGCGTTGTCCGGGGAAGCACTGAAGCTTTCTTT. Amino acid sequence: CSVVRGSTEAFF.

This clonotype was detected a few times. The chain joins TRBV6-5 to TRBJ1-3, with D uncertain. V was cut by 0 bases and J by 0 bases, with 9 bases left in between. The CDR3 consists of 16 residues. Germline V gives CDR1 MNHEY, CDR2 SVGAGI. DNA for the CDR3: TGTGCCAGCAGTTACTCGTGGCGGTCCTCTGGAAACACCATATATTTT. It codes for CASSYSWRSSGNTIYF.

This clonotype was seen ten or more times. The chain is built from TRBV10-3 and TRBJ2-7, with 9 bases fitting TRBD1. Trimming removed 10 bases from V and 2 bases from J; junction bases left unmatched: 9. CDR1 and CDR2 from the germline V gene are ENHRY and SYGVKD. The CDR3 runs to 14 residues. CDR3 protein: CATWGDRATYEQYF. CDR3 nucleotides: TGTGCCACCTGGGGGGACAGGGCCACCTACGAGCAGTACTTC.

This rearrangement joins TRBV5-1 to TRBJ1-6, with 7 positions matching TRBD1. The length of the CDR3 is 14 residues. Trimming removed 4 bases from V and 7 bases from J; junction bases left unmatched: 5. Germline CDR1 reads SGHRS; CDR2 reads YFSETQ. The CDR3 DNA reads TGCGCCAGCAGCCCCCAGGGGGACAATTCACCCCTCCACTTT. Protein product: CASSPQGDNSPLHF.

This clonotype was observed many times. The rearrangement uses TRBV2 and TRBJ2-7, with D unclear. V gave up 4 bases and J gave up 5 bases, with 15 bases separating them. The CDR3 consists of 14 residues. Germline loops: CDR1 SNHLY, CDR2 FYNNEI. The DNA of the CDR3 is TGTGCCAGCAGTGGCAGCAGGAGTAGGAACGAGCAGTACTTC. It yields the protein CASSGSRSRNEQYF.

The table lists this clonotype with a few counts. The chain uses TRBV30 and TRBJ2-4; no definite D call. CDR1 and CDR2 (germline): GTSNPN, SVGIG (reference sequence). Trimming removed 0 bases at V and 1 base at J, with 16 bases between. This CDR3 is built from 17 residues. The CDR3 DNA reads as TGTGCCTGGAGTGTAATGGTGGGGAAGACGGCCAAAAACATTCAGTACTTC. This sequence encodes CAWSVMVGKTAKNIQYF.